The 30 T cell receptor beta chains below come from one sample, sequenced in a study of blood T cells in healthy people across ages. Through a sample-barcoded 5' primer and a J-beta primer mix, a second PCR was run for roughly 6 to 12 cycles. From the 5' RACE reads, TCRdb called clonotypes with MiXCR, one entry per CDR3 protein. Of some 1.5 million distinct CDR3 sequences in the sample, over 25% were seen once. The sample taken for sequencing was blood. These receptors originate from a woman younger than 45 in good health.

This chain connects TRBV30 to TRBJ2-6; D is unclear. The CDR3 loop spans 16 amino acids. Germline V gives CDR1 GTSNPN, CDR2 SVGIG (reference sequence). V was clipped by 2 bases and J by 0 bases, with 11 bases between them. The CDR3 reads CAWSTGSGSGANVLTF. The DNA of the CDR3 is TGTGCCTGGAGTACTGGGTCCGGCTCTGGGGCCAACGTCCTGACTTTC.

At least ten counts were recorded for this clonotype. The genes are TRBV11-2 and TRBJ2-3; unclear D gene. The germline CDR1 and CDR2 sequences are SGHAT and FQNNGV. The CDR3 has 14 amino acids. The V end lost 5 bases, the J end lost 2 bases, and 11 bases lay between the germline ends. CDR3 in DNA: TGTGCCAGCAGCCTGTCATTTTCCACAGATACGCAGTATTTT. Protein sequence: CASSLSFSTDTQYF. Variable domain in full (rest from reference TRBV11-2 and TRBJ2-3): EAGVAQSPRYKIIEKRQSVAFWCNPISGHATLYWYQQILGQGPKLLIQFQNNGVVDDSQLPKDRFSAERLKGVDSTLKIQPAKLEDSAVYLCASSLSFSTDTQYFGPGTRLTVL.

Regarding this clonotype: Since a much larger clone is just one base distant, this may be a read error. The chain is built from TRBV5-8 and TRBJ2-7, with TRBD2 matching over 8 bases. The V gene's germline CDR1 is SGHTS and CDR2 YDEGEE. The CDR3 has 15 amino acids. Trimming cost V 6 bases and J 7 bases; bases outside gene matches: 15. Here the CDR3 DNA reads TGTGCCAGCACCTTACGGCGGGGGGTCTACAATGAGCAGTACTTC. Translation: CASTLRRGVYNEQYF.

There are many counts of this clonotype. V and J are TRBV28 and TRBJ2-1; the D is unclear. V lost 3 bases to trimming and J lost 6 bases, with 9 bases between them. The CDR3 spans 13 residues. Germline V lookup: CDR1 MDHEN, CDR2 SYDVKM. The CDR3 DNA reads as TGTGCCAGCAGTTTCCCCGGCGCCAATGAGCAGTTCTTC. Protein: CASSFPGANEQFF.

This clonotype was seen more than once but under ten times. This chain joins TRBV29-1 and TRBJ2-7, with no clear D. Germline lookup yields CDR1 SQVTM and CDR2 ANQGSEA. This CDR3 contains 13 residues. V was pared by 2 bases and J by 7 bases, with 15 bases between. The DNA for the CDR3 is TGCAGCGTTGAACCCGGTGGGGTCCGGGAGCAGTACTTC. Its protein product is CSVEPGGVREQYF.

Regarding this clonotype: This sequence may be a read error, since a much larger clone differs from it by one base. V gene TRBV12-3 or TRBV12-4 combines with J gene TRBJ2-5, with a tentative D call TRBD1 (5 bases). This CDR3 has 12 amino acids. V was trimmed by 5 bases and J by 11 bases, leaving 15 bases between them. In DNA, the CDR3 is TGTGCCAGCAGTACTACAGGTATTGAGCAGTACTTC. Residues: CASSTTGIEQYF.

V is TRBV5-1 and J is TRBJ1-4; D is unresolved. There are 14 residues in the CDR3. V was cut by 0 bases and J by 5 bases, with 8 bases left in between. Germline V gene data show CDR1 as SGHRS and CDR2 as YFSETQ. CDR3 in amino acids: CASSLDPENEKLFF. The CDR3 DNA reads TGCGCCAGCAGCTTGGATCCCGAAAATGAAAAACTGTTTTTT.

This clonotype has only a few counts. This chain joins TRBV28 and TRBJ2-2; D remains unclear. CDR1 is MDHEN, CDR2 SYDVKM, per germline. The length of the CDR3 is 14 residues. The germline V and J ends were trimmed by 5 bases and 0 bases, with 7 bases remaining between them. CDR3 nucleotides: TGTGCCAGCAGTCCTACAACGAACACCGGGGAGCTGTTTTTT. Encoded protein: CASSPTTNTGELFF.

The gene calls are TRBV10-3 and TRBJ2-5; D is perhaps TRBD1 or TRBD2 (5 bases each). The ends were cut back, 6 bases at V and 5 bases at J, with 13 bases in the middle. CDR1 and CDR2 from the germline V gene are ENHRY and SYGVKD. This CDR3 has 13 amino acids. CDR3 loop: CAIRRQPGETQYF. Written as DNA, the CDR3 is TGTGCCATCAGGAGACAGCCGGGGGAGACCCAGTACTTC.

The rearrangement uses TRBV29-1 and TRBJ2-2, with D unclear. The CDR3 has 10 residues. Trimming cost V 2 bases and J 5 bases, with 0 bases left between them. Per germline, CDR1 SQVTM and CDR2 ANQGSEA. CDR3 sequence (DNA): TGCAGCGTTGAAACCGGGGAGCTGTTTTTT. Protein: CSVETGELFF.

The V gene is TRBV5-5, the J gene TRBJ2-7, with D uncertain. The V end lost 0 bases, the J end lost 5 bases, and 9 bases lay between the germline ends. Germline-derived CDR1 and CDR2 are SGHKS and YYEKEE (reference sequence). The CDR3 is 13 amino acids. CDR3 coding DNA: TGTGCCAGCAGCTTGGCCATGGCTAACGAGCAGTACTTC. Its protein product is CASSLAMANEQYF.

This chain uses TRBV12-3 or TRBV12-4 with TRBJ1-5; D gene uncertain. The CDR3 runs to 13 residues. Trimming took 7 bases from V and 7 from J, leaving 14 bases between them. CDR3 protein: CASTASRGQPQHF. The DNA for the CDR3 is TGTGCCAGCACAGCCTCCCGGGGACAGCCCCAGCATTTT.

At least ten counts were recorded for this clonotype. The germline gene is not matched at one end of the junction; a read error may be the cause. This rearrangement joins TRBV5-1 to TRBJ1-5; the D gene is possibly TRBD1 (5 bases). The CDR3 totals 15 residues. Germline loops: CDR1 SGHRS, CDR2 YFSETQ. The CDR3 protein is CASSLGGNSNQPQHF. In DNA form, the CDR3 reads TGTGCCAGCAGCTTGGGGGGGAATAGCAATCAGCCCCAGCATTTT.

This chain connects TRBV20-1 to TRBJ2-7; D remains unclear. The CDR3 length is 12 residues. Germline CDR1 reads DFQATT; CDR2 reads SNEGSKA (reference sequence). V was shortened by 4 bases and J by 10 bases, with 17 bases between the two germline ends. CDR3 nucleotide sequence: TGCAGTGCTAATCGCCTCCGTGATACCCAGTACTTC. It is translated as CSANRLRDTQYF.

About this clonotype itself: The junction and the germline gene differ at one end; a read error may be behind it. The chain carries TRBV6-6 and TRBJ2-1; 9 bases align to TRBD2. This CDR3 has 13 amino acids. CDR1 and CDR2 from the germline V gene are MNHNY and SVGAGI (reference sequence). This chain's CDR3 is CASKLAGFNGQFF. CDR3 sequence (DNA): TGTGCCAGCAAGCTAGCGGGGTTCAATGGGCAGTTCTTC.

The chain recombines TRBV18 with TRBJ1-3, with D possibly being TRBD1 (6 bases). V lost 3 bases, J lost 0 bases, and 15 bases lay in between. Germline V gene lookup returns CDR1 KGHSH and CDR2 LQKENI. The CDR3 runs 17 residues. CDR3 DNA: TGTGCCAGCTCACCCTCCGGGACACGGAGCTCTGGAAACACCATATATTTT. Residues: CASSPSGTRSSGNTIYF.

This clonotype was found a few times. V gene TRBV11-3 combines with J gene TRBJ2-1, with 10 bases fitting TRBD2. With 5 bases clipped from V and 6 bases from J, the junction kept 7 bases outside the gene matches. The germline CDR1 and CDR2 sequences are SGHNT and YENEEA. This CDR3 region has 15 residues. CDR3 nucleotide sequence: TGTGCCAGCAGCAAAGCGGGAGGGCCTGGCAATGAGCAGTTCTTC. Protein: CASSKAGGPGNEQFF. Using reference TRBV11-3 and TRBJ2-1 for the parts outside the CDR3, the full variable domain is EAGVVQSPRYKIIEKKQPVAFWCNPISGHNTLYWYLQNLGQGPELLIRYENEEAVDDSQLPKDRFSAERLKGVDSTLKIQPAELGDSAVYLCASSKAGGPGNEQFFGPGTRLTVL.

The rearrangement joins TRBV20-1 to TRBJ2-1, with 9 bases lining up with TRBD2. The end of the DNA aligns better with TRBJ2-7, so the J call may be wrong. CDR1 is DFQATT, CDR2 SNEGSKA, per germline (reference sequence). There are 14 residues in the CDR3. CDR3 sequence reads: CSASKAGGYNEQYF. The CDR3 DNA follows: TGCAGTGCTAGCAAAGCGGGGGGATACAATGAGCAGTACTTC.

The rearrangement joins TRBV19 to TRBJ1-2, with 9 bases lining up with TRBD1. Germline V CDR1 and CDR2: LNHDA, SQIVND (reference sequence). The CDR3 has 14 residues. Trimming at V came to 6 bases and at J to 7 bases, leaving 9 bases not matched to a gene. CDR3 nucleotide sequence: TGTGCCAGTAGCGCCCGGGACAGGGAACGTGGCTACACCTTC. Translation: CASSARDRERGYTF.

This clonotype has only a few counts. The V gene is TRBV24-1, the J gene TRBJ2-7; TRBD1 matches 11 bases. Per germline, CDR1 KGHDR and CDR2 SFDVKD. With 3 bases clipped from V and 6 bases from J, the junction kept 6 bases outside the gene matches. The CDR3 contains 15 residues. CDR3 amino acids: CATSDTGTGGSEQYF. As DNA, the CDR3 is TGTGCCACCAGTGATACCGGGACAGGGGGATCCGAGCAGTACTTC.

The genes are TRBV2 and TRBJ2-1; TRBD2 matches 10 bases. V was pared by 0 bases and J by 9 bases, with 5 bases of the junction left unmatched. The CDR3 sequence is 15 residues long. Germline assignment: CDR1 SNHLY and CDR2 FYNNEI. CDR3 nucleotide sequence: TGTGCCAGCAGTGAAGCAAGCGGGGGGGCTGGTGAGCAGTTCTTC. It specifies CASSEASGGAGEQFF. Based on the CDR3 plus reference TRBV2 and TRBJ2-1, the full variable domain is EPEVTQTPSHQVTQMGQEVILRCVPISNHLYFYWYRQILGQKVEFLVSFYNNEISEKSEIFDDQFSVERPDGSNFTLKIRSTKLEDSAMYFCASSEASGGAGEQFFGPGTRLTVL.

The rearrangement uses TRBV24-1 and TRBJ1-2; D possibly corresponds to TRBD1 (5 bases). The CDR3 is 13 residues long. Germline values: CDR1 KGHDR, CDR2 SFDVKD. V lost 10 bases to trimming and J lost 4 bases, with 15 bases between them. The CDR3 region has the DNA TGTGCCACAGAGGACACGTCTGGCTATGGCTACACCTTC. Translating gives CATEDTSGYGYTF.

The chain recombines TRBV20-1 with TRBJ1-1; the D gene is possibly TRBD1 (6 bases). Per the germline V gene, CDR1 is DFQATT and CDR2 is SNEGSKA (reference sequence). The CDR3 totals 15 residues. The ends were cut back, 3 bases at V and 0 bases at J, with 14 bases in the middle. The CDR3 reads CSARPLQGMNTEAFF. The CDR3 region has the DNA TGCAGTGCTAGGCCCCTACAGGGAATGAACACTGAAGCTTTCTTT.

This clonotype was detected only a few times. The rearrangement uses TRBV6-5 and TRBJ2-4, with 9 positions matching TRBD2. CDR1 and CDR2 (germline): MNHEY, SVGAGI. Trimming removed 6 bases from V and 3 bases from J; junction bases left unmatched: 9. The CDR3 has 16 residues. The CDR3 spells CASRRAGGPGKNIQYF. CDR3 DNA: TGTGCCAGCAGGAGGGCGGGAGGGCCCGGCAAAAACATTCAGTACTTC.

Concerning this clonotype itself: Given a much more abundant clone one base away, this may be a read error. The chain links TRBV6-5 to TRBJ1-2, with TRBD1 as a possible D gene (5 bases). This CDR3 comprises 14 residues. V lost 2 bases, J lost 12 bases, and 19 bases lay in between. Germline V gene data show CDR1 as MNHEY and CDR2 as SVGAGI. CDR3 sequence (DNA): TGTGCCAGCAGTTACACGGACCAGGGTGTCGGCGACACCTTC. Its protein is CASSYTDQGVGDTF.

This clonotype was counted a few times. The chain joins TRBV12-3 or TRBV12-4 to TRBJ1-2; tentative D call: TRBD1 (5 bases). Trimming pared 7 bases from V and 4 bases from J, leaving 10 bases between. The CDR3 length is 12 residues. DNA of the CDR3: TGTGCCAGCAAAGGGGAGCGCTATGGCTACACCTTC. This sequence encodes CASKGERYGYTF.

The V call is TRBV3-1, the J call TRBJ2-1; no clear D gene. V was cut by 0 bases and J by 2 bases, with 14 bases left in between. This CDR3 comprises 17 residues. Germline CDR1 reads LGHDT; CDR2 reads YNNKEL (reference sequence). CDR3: CASSQDIRQRTYNEQFF. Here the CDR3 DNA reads TGTGCCAGCAGCCAAGATATCAGGCAGCGCACCTACAATGAGCAGTTCTTC.

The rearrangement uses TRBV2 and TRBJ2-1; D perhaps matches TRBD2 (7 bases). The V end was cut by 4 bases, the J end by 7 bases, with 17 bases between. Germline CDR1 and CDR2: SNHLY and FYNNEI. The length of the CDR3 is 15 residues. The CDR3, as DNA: TGTGCCAGCAGTGTGATCGCGGGGGCAGGGAATGAGCAGTTCTTC. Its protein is CASSVIAGAGNEQFF.

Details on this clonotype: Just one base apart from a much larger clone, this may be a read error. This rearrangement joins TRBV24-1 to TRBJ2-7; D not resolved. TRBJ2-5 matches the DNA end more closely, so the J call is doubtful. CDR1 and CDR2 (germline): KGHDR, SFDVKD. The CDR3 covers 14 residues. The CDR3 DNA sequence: TGTACCACCAGTGATTGGGGTGTCACGGAGACCCAGTACTTC. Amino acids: CTTSDWGVTETQYF.

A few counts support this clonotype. CDR3 residues: CASSLRGLEEEKLFF. The CDR3 DNA follows: TGTGCCAGCAGCTTACGGGGACTAGAAGAAGAAAAACTGTTTTTT. The gene calls are TRBV7-2 and TRBJ1-4, with D perhaps matching TRBD1 (5 bases). The CDR3 has 15 amino acids. Looked up from germline, CDR1 is SGHTA and CDR2 is FQGNSA. Deletions cut 2 bases from V and 8 bases from J, with 15 bases between.